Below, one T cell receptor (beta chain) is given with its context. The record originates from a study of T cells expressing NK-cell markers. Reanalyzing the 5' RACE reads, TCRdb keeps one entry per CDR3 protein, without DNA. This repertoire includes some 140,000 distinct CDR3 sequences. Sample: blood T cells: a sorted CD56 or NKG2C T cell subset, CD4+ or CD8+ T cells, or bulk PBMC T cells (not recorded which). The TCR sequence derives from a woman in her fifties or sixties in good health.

CDR3 in amino acids: CAISGDRETEAFF. The chain links TRBV10-3 to TRBJ1-1; TCRdb's D gene call, TRBD1, goes unchecked for lack of DNA. Germline CDR1 is ENHRY and CDR2 is SYGVKD. The CDR3 spans 13 residues.